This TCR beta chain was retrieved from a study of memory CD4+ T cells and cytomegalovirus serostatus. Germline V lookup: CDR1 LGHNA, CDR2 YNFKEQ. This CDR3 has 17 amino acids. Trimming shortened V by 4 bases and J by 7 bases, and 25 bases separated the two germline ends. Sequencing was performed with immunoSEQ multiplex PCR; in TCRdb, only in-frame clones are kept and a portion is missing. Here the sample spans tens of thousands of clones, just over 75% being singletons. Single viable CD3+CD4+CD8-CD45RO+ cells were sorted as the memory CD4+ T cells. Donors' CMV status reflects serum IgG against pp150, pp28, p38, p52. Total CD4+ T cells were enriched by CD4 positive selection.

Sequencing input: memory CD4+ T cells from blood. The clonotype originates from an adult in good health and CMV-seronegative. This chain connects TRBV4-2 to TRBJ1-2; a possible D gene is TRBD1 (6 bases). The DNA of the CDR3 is TGTGCCAGCAGCCCCTCCCCCGGGCAGGGGAGACTTTCTGGCTACACCTTC. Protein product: CASSPSPGQGRLSGYTF.